This paragraph reports one TCR beta chain. The data are from a study of cytomegalovirus exposure and HLA in healthy donors. The V gene lost 6 bases and the J gene lost 4 bases, with 13 bases spanning the gap. The CDR3 length is 13 residues. Germline V gene sequence: CDR1 MDHEN, CDR2 SYDVKM. Amplification used 60 Vbeta primers and 13 Jbeta primers. Sequenced by immunoSEQ multiplex PCR; TCRdb stores in-frame clones only, minus some. The sample records 55,000 to 80,000 clones, approximately 77% being singletons. The receptor comes from a woman in her thirties in good health and CMV-seropositive. What was sequenced was PBMCs. J is TRBJ2-7 and V is TRBV28, with D possibly matching TRBD2 (6 bases). CDR3 in amino acids: CASRGSAGYEQYF. The DNA for the CDR3 is TGTGCCAGCAGGGGTTCGGCGGGGTACGAGCAGTACTTC.